This T cell receptor (beta chain) is from a study of T cells in tumors after PD-1 blockade. Between the trimmed V and J ends, which lost 0 bases and 1 base, there was a span of 13 bases. Per germline, CDR1 SGHRS and CDR2 YFSETQ. This CDR3 is 16 amino acids long. Using immunoSEQ multiplex PCR, the repertoire was profiled, and TCRdb retains in-frame clones only, with some absent. Of 50,000 or so clones in the sample, about four fifths were seen once. The sequencing used PBMCs, collected before anti-PD-1 treatment. V is TRBV5-1 and J is TRBJ1-2; weak D call: TRBD1 (5 bases). This TCR came from a human donor with basal cell carcinoma. The CDR3 DNA reads as TGCGCCAGCAGCTTGGATTTTTCCGGGGGTAACTATGGCTACACCTTC. Translated, it gives CASSLDFSGGNYGYTF. The variable domain in full, with the rest retrieved from reference TRBV5-1 and TRBJ1-2, is KAGVTQTPRYLIKTRGQQVTLSCSPISGHRSVSWYQQTPGQGLQFLFEYFSETQRNKGNFPGRFSGRQFSNSRSEMNVSTLELGDSALYLCASSLDFSGGNYGYTFGSGTRLTVV.